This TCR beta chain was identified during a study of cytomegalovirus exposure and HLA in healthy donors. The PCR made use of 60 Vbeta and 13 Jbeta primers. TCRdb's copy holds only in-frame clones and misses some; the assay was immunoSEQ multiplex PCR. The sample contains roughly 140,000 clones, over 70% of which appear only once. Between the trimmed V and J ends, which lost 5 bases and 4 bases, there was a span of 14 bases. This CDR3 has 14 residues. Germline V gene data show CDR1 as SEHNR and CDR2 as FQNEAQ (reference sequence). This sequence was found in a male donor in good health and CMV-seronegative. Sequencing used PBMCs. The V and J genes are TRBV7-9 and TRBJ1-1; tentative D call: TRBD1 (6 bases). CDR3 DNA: TGTGCCAGCAGCCCCGGACAGTATTTCACTGAAGCTTTCTTT. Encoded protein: CASSPGQYFTEAFF.